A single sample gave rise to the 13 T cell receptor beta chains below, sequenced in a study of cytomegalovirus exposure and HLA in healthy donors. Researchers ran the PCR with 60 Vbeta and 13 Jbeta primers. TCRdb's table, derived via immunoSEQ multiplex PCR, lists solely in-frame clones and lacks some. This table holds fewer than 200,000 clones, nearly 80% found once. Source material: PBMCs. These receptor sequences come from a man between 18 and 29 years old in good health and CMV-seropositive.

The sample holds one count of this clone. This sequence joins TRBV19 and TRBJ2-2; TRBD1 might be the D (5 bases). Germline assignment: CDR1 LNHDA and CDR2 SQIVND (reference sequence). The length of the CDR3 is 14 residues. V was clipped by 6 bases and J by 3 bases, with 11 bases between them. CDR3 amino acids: CASRPKTDTGELFF. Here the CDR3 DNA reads TGTGCCAGTAGACCTAAGACAGACACCGGGGAGCTGTTTTTT.

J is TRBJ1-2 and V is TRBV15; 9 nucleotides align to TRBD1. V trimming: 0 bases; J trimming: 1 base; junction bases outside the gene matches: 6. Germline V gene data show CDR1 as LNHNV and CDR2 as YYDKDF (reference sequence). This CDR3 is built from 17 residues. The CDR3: CATSRDLGQGFNYGYTF. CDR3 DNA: TGTGCCACCAGCAGAGATCTTGGACAGGGGTTTAACTATGGCTACACCTTC.

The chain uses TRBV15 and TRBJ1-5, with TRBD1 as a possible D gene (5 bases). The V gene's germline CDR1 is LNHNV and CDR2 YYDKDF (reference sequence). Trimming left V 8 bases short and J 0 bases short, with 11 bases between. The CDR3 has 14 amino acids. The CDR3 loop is CATCAGNSNQPQHF. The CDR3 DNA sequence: TGTGCCACCTGCGCAGGGAATAGCAATCAGCCCCAGCATTTT.

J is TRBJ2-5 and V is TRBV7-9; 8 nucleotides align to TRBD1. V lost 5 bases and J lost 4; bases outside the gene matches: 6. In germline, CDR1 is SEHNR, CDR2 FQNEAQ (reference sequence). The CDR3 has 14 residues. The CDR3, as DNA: TGTGCCAGCAGCCCGACAGGGGTGGGAGAGACCCAGTACTTC. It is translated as CASSPTGVGETQYF. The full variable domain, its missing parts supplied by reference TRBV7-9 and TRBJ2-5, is DTGVSQNPRHKITKRGQNVTFRCDPISEHNRLYWYRQTLGQGPEFLTYFQNEAQLEKSRLLSDRFSAERPKGSFSTLEIQRTEQGDSAMYLCASSPTGVGETQYFGPGTRLLVL.

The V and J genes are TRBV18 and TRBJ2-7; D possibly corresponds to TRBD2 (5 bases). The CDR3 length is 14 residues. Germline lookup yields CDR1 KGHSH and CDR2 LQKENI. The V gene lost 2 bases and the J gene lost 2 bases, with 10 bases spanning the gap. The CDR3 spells CASSPVEGTYEQYF. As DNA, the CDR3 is TGTGCCAGCTCACCAGTTGAGGGAACCTACGAGCAGTACTTC.

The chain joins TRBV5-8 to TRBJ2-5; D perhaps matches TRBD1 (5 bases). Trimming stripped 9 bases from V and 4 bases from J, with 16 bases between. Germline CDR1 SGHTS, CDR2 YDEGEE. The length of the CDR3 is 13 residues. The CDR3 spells CATAKDRGETQYF. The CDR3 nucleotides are TGTGCCACAGCCAAGGATAGGGGAGAGACCCAGTACTTC.

CDR3 residues: CSVAGGQGTTNEKLFF. As DNA, the CDR3 is TGCAGCGTTGCCGGTGGGCAGGGGACAACTAATGAAAAACTGTTTTTT. The chain links TRBV29-1 to TRBJ1-4; D is possibly TRBD1 (6 bases). V dropped 4 bases and J dropped 0 bases, with 15 bases sitting between them. Germline-derived CDR1 and CDR2 are SQVTM and ANQGSEA. The CDR3 contains 16 residues.

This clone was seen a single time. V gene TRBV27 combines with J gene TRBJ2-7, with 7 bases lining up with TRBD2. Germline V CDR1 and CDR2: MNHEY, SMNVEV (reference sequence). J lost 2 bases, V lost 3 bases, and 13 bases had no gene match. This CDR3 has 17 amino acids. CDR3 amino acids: CASSFKMGGEIPYEQYF. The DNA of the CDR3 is TGTGCCAGCAGTTTTAAGATGGGGGGGGAAATCCCCTACGAGCAGTACTTC.

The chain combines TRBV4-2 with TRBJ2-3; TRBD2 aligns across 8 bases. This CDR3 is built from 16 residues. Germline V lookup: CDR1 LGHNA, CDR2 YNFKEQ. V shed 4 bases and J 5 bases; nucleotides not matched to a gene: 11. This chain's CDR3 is CASSPAQREILDTQYF. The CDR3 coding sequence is TGTGCCAGCAGCCCAGCACAGCGGGAGATTTTAGATACGCAGTATTTT.

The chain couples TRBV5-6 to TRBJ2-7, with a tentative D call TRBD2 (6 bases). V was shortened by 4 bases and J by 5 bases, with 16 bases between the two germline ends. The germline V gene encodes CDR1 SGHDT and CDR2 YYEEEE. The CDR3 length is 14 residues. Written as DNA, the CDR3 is TGTGCCAGCAGCCTCGGGGGTGTCATCCACGAGCAGTACTTC. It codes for CASSLGGVIHEQYF.

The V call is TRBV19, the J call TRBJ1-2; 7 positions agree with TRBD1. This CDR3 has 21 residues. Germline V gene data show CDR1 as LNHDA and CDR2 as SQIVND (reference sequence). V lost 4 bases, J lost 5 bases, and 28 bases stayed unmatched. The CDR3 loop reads CASSTLRTGDSAVDSRYGYTF. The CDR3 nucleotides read TGTGCCAGTAGTACCCTCCGAACAGGGGACTCCGCGGTCGACTCTAGGTATGGCTACACCTTC.

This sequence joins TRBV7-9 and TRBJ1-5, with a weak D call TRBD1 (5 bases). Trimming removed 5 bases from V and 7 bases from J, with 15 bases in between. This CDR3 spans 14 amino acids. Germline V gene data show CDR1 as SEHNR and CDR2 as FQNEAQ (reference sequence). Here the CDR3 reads CASSLGQGEQPQHF. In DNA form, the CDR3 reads TGTGCCAGCAGCCTGGGGCAGGGTGAGCAGCCCCAGCATTTT.

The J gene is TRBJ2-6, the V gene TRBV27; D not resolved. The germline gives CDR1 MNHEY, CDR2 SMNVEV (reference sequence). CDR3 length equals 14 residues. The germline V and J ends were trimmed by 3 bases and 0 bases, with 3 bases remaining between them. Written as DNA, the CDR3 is TGTGCCAGCAGTTTTAGCTCTGGGGCCAACGTCCTGACTTTC. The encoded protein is CASSFSSGANVLTF. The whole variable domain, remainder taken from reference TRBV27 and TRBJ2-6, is EAQVTQNPRYLITVTGKKLTVTCSQNMNHEYMSWYRQDPGLGLRQIYYSMNVEVTDKGDVPEGYKVSRKEKRNFPLILESPSPNQTSLYFCASSFSSGANVLTFGAGSRLTVL.